The 23 T cell receptor beta chains below come from one sample, sequenced in a study of vaccination and CD4 T cells after COVID-19. Specified treatment: approximately nine-day PBMC culture with coronavirus spike peptide pools or control peptides (ViraFEST assay). Before the COVID-19 pandemic (2011-2018), CD4+ T cells were obtained from the unexposed donor. Their specific antigens are unknown. Cultured CD4+ T-cell DNA underwent Oncomine TCR Beta short-read sequencing. A single record per CDR3 protein comes from TCRdb applying MiXCR to the PCR reads. The repertoire holds several thousand distinct CDR3 sequences, with about 40% as singletons. What was sequenced was CD4+ T cells from blood, cultured in vitro. These receptors all stem from a human donor in good health.

The chain recombines TRBV12-3 or TRBV12-4 with TRBJ2-5; tentatively, D is TRBD1 or TRBD2 (5 bases each). The length of the CDR3 is 13 residues. Trimming took 1 base from V and 9 from J, leaving 12 bases between them. CDR3 DNA sequence: TGTGCCAGCAGTTTAGAGGGACCGCAGGCCCAGTACTTC. It is translated as CASSLEGPQAQYF.

The gene calls are TRBV6-2 or TRBV6-3 and TRBJ2-6, with 10 bases aligning to TRBD1. The germline V gene encodes CDR1 MNHEY and CDR2 SVGEGT. The CDR3 length is 17 residues. The V segment lost 6 bases and the J segment 1 base; nucleotides outside the gene matches: 6. CDR3 sequence: CASRKGTGVSGANVLTF. CDR3 coding DNA: TGTGCCAGCAGAAAAGGGACAGGGGTATCTGGGGCCAACGTCCTGACTTTC.

The genes are TRBV27 and TRBJ1-5; D unclear. CDR3 length equals 15 residues. The germline gives CDR1 MNHEY, CDR2 SMNVEV (reference sequence). The ends were cut back, 5 bases at V and 0 bases at J, with 11 bases in the middle. The CDR3 DNA reads as TGTGCCAGCAGTCTTATGGGCAGTAGCAATCAGCCCCAGCATTTT. It yields the protein CASSLMGSSNQPQHF.

This CDR3 is CASSLVAGGTGELFF. The CDR3 DNA reads TGTGCCAGCAGCTTAGTGGCAGGGGGGACCGGGGAGCTGTTTTTT. The chain recombines TRBV7-2 with TRBJ2-2, with TRBD1 as a possible D gene (7 bases). The CDR3 has 15 residues. The V and J ends lost 1 base and 5 bases respectively, with 11 bases between them. Germline V CDR1 and CDR2: SGHTA, FQGNSA.

This clonotype has a handful of counts. This chain joins TRBV20-1 and TRBJ2-4, with 8 bases fitting TRBD1. The J segment lost 11 bases and the V segment lost 0 bases, leaving 6 bases of the junction unmatched. The CDR3 covers 13 residues. Germline V gene sequence: CDR1 DFQATT, CDR2 SNEGSKA (reference sequence). The CDR3 loop is CSARDDRGAFQYF. DNA for the CDR3: TGCAGTGCTAGAGATGACAGGGGCGCTTTTCAGTACTTC.

The table lists this clonotype with a few counts. This chain links TRBV20-1 with TRBJ1-1; D not certain. The CDR3 length is 14 residues. Trimming cost V 2 bases and J 8 bases, with 18 bases left between them. The germline CDR1 and CDR2 sequences are DFQATT and SNEGSKA (reference sequence). The CDR3 DNA reads TGCAGTGCTAGACCTCAAGTCGGGAGGGAGGAAGCTTTCTTT. Protein: CSARPQVGREEAFF.

This rearrangement joins TRBV2 to TRBJ2-7; D unclear. Trimming cost V 4 bases and J 5 bases, with 12 bases left between them. This CDR3 has 13 amino acids. Per the germline V gene, CDR1 is SNHLY and CDR2 is FYNNEI. The CDR3 DNA reads as TGTGCCAGCAGTGTAGGAGTTTTCGACGAGCAGTACTTC. Translated, it gives CASSVGVFDEQYF.

This clonotype was observed a handful of times. The J gene is TRBJ1-2, the V gene TRBV27, with TRBD1 identical over 10 bases. Germline V gene lookup returns CDR1 MNHEY and CDR2 SMNVEV (reference sequence). V shed 0 bases and J 5 bases; nucleotides not matched to a gene: 12. The CDR3 covers 18 residues. CDR3: CASSLSPSGTGAGYGYTF. Written as DNA, the CDR3 is TGTGCCAGCAGTTTATCTCCTTCCGGGACAGGGGCTGGATATGGCTACACCTTC.

The rearrangement links TRBV6-5 to TRBJ1-2, with 10 bases aligning to TRBD1. The CDR3 has 14 residues. Trimming at V came to 2 bases and at J to 7 bases, leaving 4 bases not matched to a gene. CDR1 is MNHEY, CDR2 SVGAGI, per germline. CDR3 amino acids: CASSYLGTGVGYTF. The CDR3 nucleotides read TGTGCCAGCAGTTACCTCGGGACAGGGGTTGGCTACACCTTC.

The V gene is TRBV2, the J gene TRBJ1-1, with D perhaps TRBD1 (5 bases). This CDR3 contains 11 residues. V was clipped by 8 bases and J by 3 bases, with 7 bases between them. Germline V gene lookup returns CDR1 SNHLY and CDR2 FYNNEI. The CDR3 nucleotides are TGTGCCAGCCTCAGGGACACTGAAGCTTTCTTT. Its protein is CASLRDTEAFF.

The chain has TRBV20-1 and TRBJ2-3; no reliable D call. The CDR3 runs 14 residues. Germline V gene data show CDR1 as DFQATT and CDR2 as SNEGSKA (reference sequence). V gave up 1 base and J gave up 8 bases, with 16 bases separating them. CDR3 loop: CSARGVQGKFTQYF. As DNA, the CDR3 is TGCAGTGCTAGAGGGGTACAAGGGAAATTTACGCAGTATTTT.

The V call is TRBV12-3 or TRBV12-4, the J call TRBJ1-2; tentative D call: TRBD1 (6 bases). CDR3 length: 14 residues. The ends were cut back, 3 bases at V and 2 bases at J, with 10 bases in the middle. As DNA, the CDR3 is TGTGCCAGCAGTTTTGGGACAAAAAACTATGGCTACACCTTC. Its protein product is CASSFGTKNYGYTF.

This chain joins TRBV11-2 and TRBJ2-1; D is perhaps TRBD1 or TRBD2 (5 bases each). The V gene's germline CDR1 is SGHAT and CDR2 FQNNGV. The length of the CDR3 is 13 residues. V was pared by 5 bases and J by 4 bases, with 9 bases between. Here the CDR3 reads CASSPGTYNEQFF. The CDR3 bases are TGTGCCAGCAGCCCCGGGACGTACAATGAGCAGTTCTTC.

This clonotype turned up a few times. The genes are TRBV6-1 and TRBJ1-2; the D is unclear. CDR3 length: 13 residues. V was trimmed by 1 base and J by 5 bases, leaving 8 bases between them. In germline, CDR1 is MNHNS, CDR2 SASEGT. This chain's CDR3 is CASSEVSGYGYTF. The CDR3 nucleotides read TGTGCCAGCAGTGAAGTGAGTGGATATGGCTACACCTTC.

V usage is TRBV18 and J usage is TRBJ2-5; tentatively, D is TRBD2 (6 bases). The V gene's germline CDR1 is KGHSH and CDR2 LQKENI. The CDR3 is made up of 16 amino acids. Trimming stripped 3 bases from V and 2 bases from J, with 16 bases between. The CDR3 bases are TGTGCCAGCTCACCCCTTAGCGGATCGGTTCAAGAGACCCAGTACTTC. It specifies CASSPLSGSVQETQYF.

The chain couples TRBV6-1 to TRBJ2-3; D is unresolved. The V end was cut by 5 bases, the J end by 0 bases, with 0 bases between. The CDR3 consists of 11 residues. Germline CDR1 MNHNS, CDR2 SASEGT. The CDR3 sequence: CASSSTDTQYF. DNA for the CDR3: TGTGCCAGCAGTAGCACAGATACGCAGTATTTT.

This clonotype was counted a few times. This chain joins TRBV19 and TRBJ1-5, with D perhaps matching TRBD1 (6 bases). This CDR3 has 16 amino acids. The V and J ends lost 6 bases and 0 bases respectively, with 15 bases between them. The germline V gene has CDR1 LNHDA and CDR2 SQIVND (reference sequence). As DNA, the CDR3 is TGTGCCAGTAGACCCCCAGGGGCCCCTAGCAATCAGCCCCAGCATTTT. It specifies CASRPPGAPSNQPQHF.

There are a few counts of this clonotype. J is TRBJ1-2 and V is TRBV6-5; D perhaps matches TRBD1 (5 bases). This CDR3 region has 16 residues. In germline, CDR1 is MNHEY, CDR2 SVGAGI. Trimming left V 0 bases short and J 7 bases short, with 18 bases between. Written as DNA, the CDR3 is TGTGCCAGCAGTTACTCCCGAACGGGGACTCCCGGTGGCTACACCTTC. It specifies CASSYSRTGTPGGYTF.

The V and J genes are TRBV20-1 and TRBJ1-2; unclear D gene. Germline values: CDR1 DFQATT, CDR2 SNEGSKA (reference sequence). Trimming left V 8 bases short and J 7 bases short, with 11 bases between. CDR3 length: 10 residues. The CDR3 loop is CSPGFSGYTF. CDR3 nucleotide sequence: TGCAGTCCGGGTTTCAGTGGCTACACCTTC.

The rearrangement uses TRBV30 and TRBJ1-2; D possibly corresponds to TRBD1 (6 bases). CDR3 length: 13 amino acids. V lost 7 bases to trimming and J lost 4 bases, with 16 bases between them. CDR1 is GTSNPN, CDR2 SVGIG, per germline (reference sequence). The CDR3 here is CASVRAGAYGYTF. The CDR3, as DNA: TGTGCCTCCGTCCGCGCGGGGGCCTATGGCTACACCTTC.

The CDR3 nucleotides read TGTGCCAGCAGCCCTTTGGAGGGTACCGGGGAGCTGTTTTTT. Amino acid sequence: CASSPLEGTGELFF. The rearrangement joins TRBV5-4 to TRBJ2-2; possible D gene TRBD2, 6 bases. Germline CDR1 is SGHNT and CDR2 is YYREEE (reference sequence). CDR3 length equals 14 residues. Deletions cut 4 bases from V and 5 bases from J, with 12 bases between.

In this sample, this clonotype turned up once. This chain connects TRBV10-2 to TRBJ1-6, with D maybe TRBD1 (6 bases). Germline V gives CDR1 WSHSY, CDR2 SAAADI. Trimming removed 6 bases from V and 2 bases from J, with 11 bases in between. CDR3 length: 15 amino acids. The CDR3 region is CASSRQGPYNSPLHF. CDR3 DNA: TGCGCCAGCAGCCGGCAGGGGCCCTATAATTCACCCCTCCACTTT.

In its sample, this clonotype was seen a few times. The chain uses TRBV12-3 or TRBV12-4 and TRBJ2-7; unclear D gene. CDR3 length: 14 residues. V shed 1 base and J shed 2 bases, with 9 bases lying between them. The CDR3: CASSLGTLTYEQYF. The CDR3 region has the DNA TGTGCCAGCAGTTTAGGCACCTTGACCTACGAGCAGTACTTC.